The next 20 T cell receptor beta chains were all read from a single sample in a study of shared clonotypes between healthy human individuals. Sequencing used immunoSEQ multiplex PCR; TCRdb keeps in-frame clones, though not all of them. The top ten clones hold roughly 0.42% of a sample with roughly 1.5 million clones, 95% to 99% of them seen once. Sequenced: naive CD4+ T cells sorted from blood. The subset: CD45RA+ positively selected. These receptors originate from a man aged 30-40 years in good health.

The rearrangement links TRBV27 to TRBJ2-7; D may be TRBD2 (5 bases). Trimming removed 5 bases from V and 2 bases from J, with 19 bases in between. Germline V gene sequence: CDR1 MNHEY, CDR2 SMNVEV (reference sequence). The CDR3 is 16 residues long. The CDR3 DNA is TGTGCCAGCAGTACCAACCCTATTCGGGGTACCTACGAGCAGTACTTC. It translates to CASSTNPIRGTYEQYF.

V usage is TRBV5-4 and J usage is TRBJ1-1, with 8 bases aligning to TRBD1. This CDR3 has 14 residues. The V gene end was trimmed by 4 bases and the J gene end by 3 bases; junction bases not matched to a gene: 5. CDR1 SGHNT and CDR2 YYREEE come from the germline V gene (reference sequence). CDR3 sequence (DNA): TGTGCCAGCAGCCTGGACAGGGAATACACTGAAGCTTTCTTT. Its protein product is CASSLDREYTEAFF.

As DNA, the CDR3 is TGTGCCAGCAGCCGTGCTGGACAGTCGTATGTTCAAGCTTTCTTT. It is translated as CASSRAGQSYVQAFF. The rearrangement links TRBV7-9 to TRBJ1-1, with D tentatively TRBD1 (6 bases). The length of the CDR3 is 15 residues. The germline gives CDR1 SEHNR, CDR2 FQNEAQ (reference sequence). V shed 5 bases and J shed 9 bases, with 22 bases lying between them.

V usage is TRBV7-8 and J usage is TRBJ2-3; D ambiguous. The germline gives CDR1 SGHVS, CDR2 FQNEAQ. The CDR3 has 15 residues. Trimming took 0 bases from V and 3 from J, leaving 10 bases between them. CDR3 protein: CASSLAQVGTDTQYF. The DNA of the CDR3 is TGTGCCAGCAGCTTAGCCCAAGTGGGAACAGATACGCAGTATTTT.

The genes are TRBV10-1 and TRBJ1-2; TRBD1 aligns across 8 bases. After removal of 1 base from V and 4 bases from J, the junction contained 11 bases not matched to a gene. The germline CDR1 and CDR2 sequences are WNHNN and SYGVQD (reference sequence). CDR3 length: 17 residues. The CDR3 is CASSEYLPGDRTYGYTF. Here the CDR3 DNA reads TGCGCCAGCAGTGAGTACCTTCCAGGGGACAGGACCTATGGCTACACCTTC.

V and J are TRBV28 and TRBJ2-2; 7 positions match TRBD1. CDR1 and CDR2 from the germline V gene are MDHEN and SYDVKM. Trimming took 10 bases from V and 4 from J; bases not matched to a gene: 12. This CDR3 has 15 residues. CDR3 region: CAIKGGSLGTGELFF. Here the CDR3 DNA reads TGTGCCATCAAAGGGGGCTCCCTGGGCACCGGGGAGCTGTTTTTT. Full variable domain (rest looked up from reference TRBV28 and TRBJ2-2): DVKVTQSSRYLVKRTGEKVFLECVQDMDHENMFWYRQDPGLGLRLIYFSYDVKMKEKGDIPEGYSVSREKKERFSLILESASTNQTSMYLCAIKGGSLGTGELFFGEGSRLTVL.

A remark on this clone: The germline gene is not matched at one end of the junction; a read error may be the cause. Additional DNA sequences in this sample encode the identical CDR3. The rearrangement uses TRBV7-7 and TRBJ1-5; no clear D gene. The CDR3 extends over 13 amino acids. Per germline, CDR1 SSHAT and CDR2 FNYEAQ (reference sequence). CDR3 residues: CASSLGPNQPQHF. As DNA, the CDR3 is TGTGCTAGCAGCTTAGGTCCCAATCAGCCCCAGCATTTT.

The chain has TRBV6-5 and TRBJ2-1; 8 bases map to TRBD1. Germline V CDR1 and CDR2: MNHEY, SVGAGI. J gave up 7 bases and V 7 bases, and 12 bases lay outside the gene matches. CDR3 length: 15 residues. CDR3 region: CASMADRVRTNEQFF. The CDR3 DNA follows: TGTGCCAGCATGGCGGACAGGGTCAGGACGAATGAGCAGTTCTTC.

The V and J genes are TRBV9 and TRBJ2-1; TRBD2 matches at 9 bases. The junction had 8 bases not matched to a gene; V was cut back by 0 bases and J by 7 bases. The CDR3 has 16 residues. From germline, CDR1 is SGDLS and CDR2 YYNGEE. For the CDR3, the DNA is TGTGCCAGCAGCGTAGAGGGCGGGAGGGCCAGGAATGAGCAGTTCTTC. It encodes CASSVEGGRARNEQFF.

The rearrangement joins TRBV9 to TRBJ2-5; 8 nucleotides line up with TRBD1. CDR1 is SGDLS, CDR2 YYNGEE, per germline. The CDR3 is 14 residues long. Unmatched junction bases numbered 6, after V lost 6 bases and J lost 2 bases. The CDR3: CASTIGTGQETQYF. DNA for the CDR3: TGTGCCAGCACCATTGGGACAGGACAAGAGACCCAGTACTTC.

The gene calls are TRBV21-1 and TRBJ2-3. TRBV21-1 is reported as a pseudogene. This CDR3 spans 18 amino acids. For the CDR3, the DNA is TGTGCCAGCAGCAATTTGATCGGGGCGGCCATTAGCACAGATACGCAGTATTTT. Its protein product is CASSNLIGAAISTDTQYF.

This clone was detected a few times. CDR3 in DNA: TGCGCCAGCAAAAAGGGACAAGAATCCTACGAGCAGTACTTC. This encodes CASKKGQESYEQYF. The V call is TRBV23-1, the J call TRBJ2-7; D might be TRBD1 (6 bases). TRBV23-1 is filed as an ORF, its function uncertain. Trimming took off 7 bases at V and 1 base at J, with 14 bases between the two ends. The CDR3 covers 14 residues.

This clone appeared once. The chain joins TRBV7-6 to TRBJ2-5; 10 positions agree with TRBD2. The CDR3 length is 16 residues. Germline V gene lookup returns CDR1 SGHVS and CDR2 FNYEAQ. V shed 2 bases, J shed 4 bases, and the junction held 7 bases outside the gene matches. In nucleotides, the CDR3 is TGTGCCAGCAGCTTATCGCGAGCGGGAGGGGGAGAGACCCAGTACTTC. Its protein product is CASSLSRAGGGETQYF.

The J gene is TRBJ2-3, the V gene TRBV11-2; D remains ambiguous. Germline values: CDR1 SGHAT, CDR2 FQNNGV. This CDR3 is 15 amino acids long. Trimming removed 5 bases from V and 2 bases from J, with 14 bases in between. The CDR3 region is CASSDRRASTDTQYF. DNA for the CDR3: TGTGCCAGCAGCGATCGACGAGCGTCCACAGATACGCAGTATTTT.

The chain links TRBV28 to TRBJ2-2; possibly TRBD2 for D (5 bases). The CDR3 totals 13 residues. Germline V CDR1 and CDR2: MDHEN, SYDVKM. Deletions cut 7 bases from V and 6 bases from J, with 12 bases between. The CDR3 sequence is CASNPVRAGELFF. In nucleotides, the CDR3 is TGTGCCAGCAACCCGGTGAGGGCCGGGGAGCTGTTTTTT.

V gene TRBV5-4 combines with J gene TRBJ2-2; D unclear. Trimming removed 5 bases at V and 1 base at J, with 9 bases between. Germline V gene lookup returns CDR1 SGHNT and CDR2 YYREEE (reference sequence). The CDR3 has 14 residues. CDR3 DNA: TGTGCCAGCAGAGGCTGGGGGAACACCGGGGAGCTGTTTTTT. This codes for CASRGWGNTGELFF.

The sample holds one count of this clone. This chain connects TRBV2 to TRBJ2-3; 14 bases are a match to TRBD2. V dropped 10 bases and J dropped 4; count of bases not matched to a gene: 7. Germline V gene sequence: CDR1 SNHLY, CDR2 FYNNEI. This CDR3 is built from 15 residues. CDR3 amino acids: CATRPGLAGADTQYF. CDR3 DNA sequence: TGTGCCACAAGACCGGGACTAGCGGGGGCAGATACGCAGTATTTT.

The chain couples TRBV11-2 to TRBJ1-4; TRBD1 is a possible D gene (5 bases). V was shortened by 3 bases and J by 6 bases, with 20 bases between the two germline ends. The germline gives CDR1 SGHAT, CDR2 FQNNGV. The CDR3 has 17 amino acids. In DNA form, the CDR3 reads TGTGCCAGCAGCTTTCCCAGGGCCTTCTCCCGGGATGAAAAACTGTTTTTT. It is translated as CASSFPRAFSRDEKLFF.

Notes on this clone: This specimen includes other DNA sequences encoding the same CDR3. The chain has TRBV5-1 and TRBJ2-1; 9 bases agree with TRBD2. CDR1 and CDR2 (germline): SGHRS, YFSETQ. CDR3 length: 16 residues. J lost 2 bases, V lost 0 bases, and 3 bases had no gene match. The CDR3 coding sequence is TGCGCCAGCAGCTTGGGGCTAGCGGGGCCCTACAATGAGCAGTTCTTC. As protein: CASSLGLAGPYNEQFF.

The chain links TRBV10-1 to TRBJ2-2; maybe TRBD2 (6 bases). Between the trimmed V and J ends, which lost 2 bases and 5 bases, there was a span of 6 bases. The CDR3 length is 13 residues. Germline CDR1 WNHNN, CDR2 SYGVQD (reference sequence). Here the CDR3 DNA reads TGCGCCAGCAGTGAGCGGGGGACCGGGGAGCTGTTTTTT. Translating gives CASSERGTGELFF.